The rows below give T cell receptor beta chains drawn from one sample of a study of T cell responses to AZD1222 COVID-19 vaccine. TCRdb keeps only in-frame clones here, not all; method: immunoSEQ multiplex PCR. The sample carries some 91,000 clones, about nine tenths recorded once. The sequenced sample was peripheral blood, obtained on day 0 of AZD1222 vaccination. The receptor set was obtained from an adult in good health. The CDR3 runs from the conserved cysteine through the conserved F or W. The D gene is left open where the match is weak. Size is omitted from some rows. Given values are once, few, many or a class for expanded clones.

CDR3 length	D gene	clone size	V gene	J gene	CDR3 protein	CDR3 DNA
14	NA	NA	TRBV5-1	TRBJ2-7	CASSSEGASYEQYF	TGCGCCAGCAGCTCGGAGGGGGCTTCCTACGAGCAGTACTTC
15	NA	NA	TRBV5-1	TRBJ1-2	CASSPTVGRNYGYTF	TGCGCCAGCAGCCCCACCGTAGGTCGAAACTATGGCTACACCTTC
14	TRBD1	NA	TRBV5-1	TRBJ2-1	CASSRQGLNNEQFF	TGCGCCAGCAGCCGACAGGGTCTCAACAATGAGCAGTTCTTC
18	TRBD1	NA	TRBV27	TRBJ1-5	CASRSNQGAVWSNQPQHF	TGTGCCAGCAGATCTAACCAGGGGGCGGTTTGGAGCAATCAGCCCCAGCATTTT
15	NA	few	TRBV5-1	TRBJ1-1	CASSITKQGVPEAFF	TGCGCCAGCAGCATAACTAAACAGGGCGTCCCTGAAGCTTTCTTT
15	TRBD2	NA	TRBV5-1	TRBJ2-1	CASSPTSGGYNEQFF	TGCGCCAGCAGCCCGACTAGCGGGGGTTACAATGAGCAGTTCTTC
14	NA	NA	TRBV5-1	TRBJ1-2	CASSTGPWGYGYTF	TGCGCCAGCAGCACTGGGCCCTGGGGCTATGGCTACACCTTC
12	NA	NA	TRBV5-1	TRBJ1-1	CASSGAGEDAFF	TGCGCCAGCAGTGGTGCGGGGGAGGATGCTTTCTTT
16	NA	NA	TRBV5-5	TRBJ1-6	CASSLGGSSVNSPLHF	TGTGCCAGCAGCTTGGGTGGTAGTAGTGTTAATTCACCCCTCCACTTT
15	NA	NA	TRBV27	TRBJ1-2	CASSVLPPGRGGYTF	TGTGCCAGCAGTGTGCTCCCTCCGGGACGAGGTGGCTACACCTTC
15	NA	NA	TRBV7-9	TRBJ1-5	CASSPPGGGNQPQHF	TGTGCCAGCAGCCCACCCGGGGGGGGCAATCAGCCCCAGCATTTT
12	NA	NA	TRBV25-1	TRBJ2-7	CASSEQGYEQYF	TGTGCCAGCAGTGAACAGGGGTACGAGCAGTACTTC
15	TRBD1	once	TRBV3-1/TRBV3-2	TRBJ1-4	CASSQETGPNEKLFF	TGTGCCAGCAGCCAGGAGACAGGGCCCAATGAAAAACTGTTTTTT
15	NA	NA	TRBV3-1/TRBV3-2	TRBJ2-7	CASSQWLQGGDEQYF	TGTGCCAGCAGCCAATGGTTACAGGGTGGCGACGAGCAGTACTTC
16	TRBD1	NA	TRBV24-1	TRBJ2-7	CATSDWDRGILHEQYF	TGTGCCACCAGTGATTGGGACAGGGGGATTCTCCACGAGCAGTACTTC
15	TRBD2	NA	TRBV9	TRBJ2-7	CASSGGGGLGSEQYF	TGTGCCAGCAGCGGAGGAGGAGGACTAGGCAGCGAGCAGTACTTC
11	NA	NA	TRBV20-1	TRBJ2-7	CSARVNYEQYF	TGCAGTGCTAGAGTCAACTACGAGCAGTACTTC
16	NA	NA	TRBV9	TRBJ1-6	CASSVSRQLDYSPLHF	TGTGCCAGCAGCGTATCTCGGCAGTTGGATTATTCACCCCTCCACTTT
15	TRBD2	NA	TRBV11-2	TRBJ2-7	CASSLDRLAGNEQYF	TGTGCCAGCAGCTTAGATCGACTAGCAGGGAACGAGCAGTACTTC
17	TRBD1	NA	TRBV5-6	TRBJ2-3	CASSLWTGIISTDTQYF	TGTGCCAGCAGCTTGTGGACAGGGATTATAAGCACAGATACGCAGTATTTT
15	NA	few	TRBV4-2	TRBJ2-2	CASSPTSAAGGELFF	TGTGCCAGCAGCCCCACTAGTGCTGCCGGCGGGGAGCTGTTTTTT
16	NA	NA	TRBV13	TRBJ2-7	CASSLGRDMYSYEQYF	TGTGCCAGCAGCTTAGGTCGGGATATGTACTCCTACGAGCAGTACTTC
16	TRBD1	NA	TRBV5-1	TRBJ1-3	CASSPMGQSSGNTIYF	TGCGCCAGCAGCCCAATGGGACAGAGCTCTGGAAACACCATATATTTT
15	TRBD2	NA	TRBV11-2	TRBJ2-7	CASSLLGLGQYEQYF	TGTGCCAGCAGCTTACTGGGACTAGGCCAATACGAGCAGTACTTC
13	NA	NA	TRBV11-3	TRBJ1-4	CASSANQGGELFF	TGTGCCAGCAGCGCGAACCAGGGAGGCGAACTGTTTTTT
15	TRBD1	NA	TRBV5-1	TRBJ2-1	CASSIRGSPYNEQFF	TGCGCCAGCAGCATCAGGGGGTCCCCCTACAATGAGCAGTTCTTC
17	NA	NA	TRBV5-1	TRBJ2-5	CASSPGGTTQGGETQYF	TGCGCCAGCAGCCCGGGAGGAACTACCCAAGGGGGGGAGACCCAGTACTTC
11	NA	NA	TRBV18	TRBJ1-2	CASSPAGARTF	TGTGCCAGCTCACCGGCGGGGGCGCGTACCTTC
16	TRBD1	NA	TRBV5-1	TRBJ1-5	CASSPGSTGGNQPQHF	TGCGCCAGCAGCCCTGGTAGCACAGGGGGGAATCAGCCCCAGCATTTT
14	TRBD1	few	TRBV9	TRBJ1-1	CASSEGQGGTEAFF	TGTGCCAGCAGCGAGGGACAGGGGGGTACTGAAGCTTTCTTT
17	TRBD2	NA	TRBV9	TRBJ2-5	CASSVGLAGGLGATQYF	TGTGCCAGCAGCGTAGGACTAGCGGGAGGGCTCGGCGCGACCCAGTACTTC
14	TRBD1	NA	TRBV7-2	TRBJ2-7	CASSSGTGTGEQYF	TGTGCCAGCAGCTCCGGGACAGGGACGGGTGAGCAGTACTTC
16	NA	NA	TRBV10-3	TRBJ1-2	CAISESTKGGDYGYTF	TGTGCCATCAGTGAGTCGACAAAGGGAGGTGATTATGGCTACACCTTC
15	TRBD1	NA	TRBV6-5	TRBJ1-1	CASSYSGTGGTEAFF	TGTGCCAGCAGTTACTCCGGGACAGGGGGCACTGAAGCTTTCTTT
12	TRBD2	NA	TRBV7-9	TRBJ2-1	CASSPPSGRPFF	TGTGCCAGCAGCCCCCCTAGCGGGAGGCCGTTCTTC
15	TRBD2	NA	TRBV2	TRBJ2-1	CASSEPGLADNEQFF	TGTGCCAGCAGTGAACCAGGACTAGCGGACAATGAGCAGTTCTTC
13	NA	NA	TRBV5-5	TRBJ2-1	CASSLGRANEQFF	TGTGCCAGCAGCTTGGGGAGGGCAAATGAGCAGTTCTTC
14	NA	few	TRBV6-2/TRBV6-3	TRBJ2-5	CASSYGRESETQYF	TGTGCCAGCAGTTATGGTCGGGAGTCAGAGACCCAGTACTTC
15	TRBD2	NA	TRBV2	TRBJ2-1	CASNPGLAGVHEQFF	TGTGCCAGCAACCCGGGACTAGCGGGAGTGCATGAGCAGTTCTTC
14	TRBD2	NA	TRBV27	TRBJ2-7	CASSYGTSSYEQYF	TGTGCCAGCAGTTACGGGACTAGTAGTTACGAGCAGTACTTC
15	TRBD1	NA	TRBV6-5	TRBJ2-7	CASSLDRAPTYEQYF	TGTGCCAGCAGCCTCGACAGGGCCCCAACCTACGAGCAGTACTTC
17	NA	NA	TRBV7-8	TRBJ2-2	CASSLAPRYRNTGELFF	TGTGCCAGCAGCTTAGCCCCCCGGTACCGAAACACCGGGGAGCTGTTTTTT
14	NA	NA	TRBV2	TRBJ2-7	CASSPGGARYEQYF	TGTGCCAGCAGCCCTGGGGGGGCGCGGTACGAGCAGTACTTC
14	NA	NA	TRBV6-5	TRBJ1-2	CASRTHTGIYGYTF	TGTGCCAGCAGGACCCACACAGGGATCTATGGCTACACCTTC
13	NA	NA	TRBV14	TRBJ1-6	CASSQVSAGPLHF	TGTGCCAGCAGCCAAGTTTCCGCAGGGCCCCTCCACTTT
14	TRBD1	NA	TRBV10-3	TRBJ1-1	CAISGDSQGTEAFF	TGTGCCATCAGTGGGGACAGCCAGGGGACTGAAGCTTTCTTT
12	NA	NA	TRBV27	TRBJ2-1	CASSLQGGEQFF	TGTGCCAGCAGTCTTCAGGGGGGTGAGCAGTTCTTC